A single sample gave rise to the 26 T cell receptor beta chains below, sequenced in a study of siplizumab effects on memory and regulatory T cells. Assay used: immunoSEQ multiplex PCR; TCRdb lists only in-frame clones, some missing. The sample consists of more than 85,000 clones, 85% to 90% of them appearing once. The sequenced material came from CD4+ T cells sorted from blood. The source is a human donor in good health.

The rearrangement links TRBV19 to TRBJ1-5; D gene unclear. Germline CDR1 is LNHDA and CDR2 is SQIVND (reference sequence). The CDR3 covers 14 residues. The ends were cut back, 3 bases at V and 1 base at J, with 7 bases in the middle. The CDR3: CASSIGRSNQPQHF. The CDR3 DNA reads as TGTGCCAGTAGTATTGGGAGGAGCAATCAGCCCCAGCATTTT.

CDR3 sequence reads: CASSALAFNEQFF. CDR3 nucleotide sequence: TGTGCCAGCAGCGCTCTAGCTTTCAATGAGCAGTTCTTC. This chain joins TRBV11-3 and TRBJ2-1, with D perhaps matching TRBD2 (5 bases). Between the trimmed V and J ends, which lost 5 bases and 6 bases, there was a span of 11 bases. The CDR3 spans 13 residues. Germline CDR1 reads SGHNT; CDR2 reads YENEEA.

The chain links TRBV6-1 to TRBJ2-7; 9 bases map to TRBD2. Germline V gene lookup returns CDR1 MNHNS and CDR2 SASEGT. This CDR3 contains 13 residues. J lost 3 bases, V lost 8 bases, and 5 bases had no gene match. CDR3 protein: CASGNSGSYEQYF. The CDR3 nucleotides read TGTGCCAGCGGTAATAGCGGGAGCTACGAGCAGTACTTC.

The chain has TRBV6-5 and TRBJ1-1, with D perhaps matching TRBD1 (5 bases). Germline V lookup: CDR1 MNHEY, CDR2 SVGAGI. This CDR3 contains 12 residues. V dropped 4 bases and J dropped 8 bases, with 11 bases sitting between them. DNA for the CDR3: TGTGCCAGCAGTTCAGGGAGTCGGGAAGCTTTCTTT. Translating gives CASSSGSREAFF.

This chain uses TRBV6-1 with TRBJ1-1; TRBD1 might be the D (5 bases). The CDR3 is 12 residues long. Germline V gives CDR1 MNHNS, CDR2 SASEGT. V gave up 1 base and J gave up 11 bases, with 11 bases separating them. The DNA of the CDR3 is TGTGCCAGCAGTGAAGTTGCCAGGGAGGCTTTCTTT. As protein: CASSEVAREAFF.

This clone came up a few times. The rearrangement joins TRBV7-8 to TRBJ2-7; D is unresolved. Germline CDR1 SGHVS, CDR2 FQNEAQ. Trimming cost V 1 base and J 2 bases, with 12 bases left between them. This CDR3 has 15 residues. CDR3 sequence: CASSLETGPAYEQYF. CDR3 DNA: TGTGCCAGCAGCTTAGAGACGGGCCCGGCCTACGAGCAGTACTTC. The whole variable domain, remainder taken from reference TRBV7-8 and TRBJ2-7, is GAGVSQSPRYKVAKRGQDVALRCDPISGHVSLFWYQQALGQGPEFLTYFQNEAQLDKSGLPSDRFFAERPEGSVSTLKIQRTQQEDSAVYLCASSLETGPAYEQYFGPGTRLTVT.

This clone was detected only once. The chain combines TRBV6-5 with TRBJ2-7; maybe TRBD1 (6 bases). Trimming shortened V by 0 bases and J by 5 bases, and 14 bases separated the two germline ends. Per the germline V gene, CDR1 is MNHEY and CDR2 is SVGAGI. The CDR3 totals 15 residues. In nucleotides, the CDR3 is TGTGCCAGCAGTTACTCGGACGTCAGGGGCCACGAGCAGTACTTC. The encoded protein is CASSYSDVRGHEQYF.

CDR3 region: CASSPRVGGQTQYF. CDR3 nucleotides: TGCGCCAGCAGCCCACGAGTGGGGGGACAGACCCAGTACTTC. J is TRBJ2-5 and V is TRBV4-3, with D maybe TRBD2 (6 bases). Per germline, CDR1 LGHNA and CDR2 YSLEER. The CDR3 totals 14 residues. V lost 4 bases and J lost 6, with 15 bases in between.

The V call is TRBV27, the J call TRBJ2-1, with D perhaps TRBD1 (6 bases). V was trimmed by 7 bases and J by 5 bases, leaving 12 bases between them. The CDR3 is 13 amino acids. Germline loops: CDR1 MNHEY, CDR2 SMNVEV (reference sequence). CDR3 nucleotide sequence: TGTGCCAGCAATTCAGACAGGCACAATGAGCAGTTCTTC. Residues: CASNSDRHNEQFF.

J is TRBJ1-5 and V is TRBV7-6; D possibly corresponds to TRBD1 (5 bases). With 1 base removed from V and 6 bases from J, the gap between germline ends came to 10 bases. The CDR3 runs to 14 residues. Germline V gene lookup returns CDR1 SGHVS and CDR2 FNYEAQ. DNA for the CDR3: TGTGCCAGCAGCTTAGAAGGGGCGGGTCAGCCCCAGCATTTT. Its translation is CASSLEGAGQPQHF.

The CDR3 sequence: CASSLGGTAKNIQYF. CDR3 nucleotide sequence: TGCGCCAGCAGCTTGGGGGGAACAGCCAAAAACATTCAGTACTTC. The rearrangement joins TRBV5-1 to TRBJ2-4; D remains ambiguous. This CDR3 has 15 residues. The germline gives CDR1 SGHRS, CDR2 YFSETQ. V dropped 0 bases and J dropped 0 bases, with 7 bases sitting between them. The full variable domain, rest sourced from reference TRBV5-1 and TRBJ2-4, is KAGVTQTPRYLIKTRGQQVTLSCSPISGHRSVSWYQQTPGQGLQFLFEYFSETQRNKGNFPGRFSGRQFSNSRSEMNVSTLELGDSALYLCASSLGGTAKNIQYFGAGTRLSVL.

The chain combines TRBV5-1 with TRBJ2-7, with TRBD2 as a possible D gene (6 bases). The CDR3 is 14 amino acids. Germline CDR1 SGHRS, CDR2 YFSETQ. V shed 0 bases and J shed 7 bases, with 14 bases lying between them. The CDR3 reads CASSLDRTAGEQYF. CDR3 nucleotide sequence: TGCGCCAGCAGCTTGGACAGGACGGCGGGGGAGCAGTACTTC.

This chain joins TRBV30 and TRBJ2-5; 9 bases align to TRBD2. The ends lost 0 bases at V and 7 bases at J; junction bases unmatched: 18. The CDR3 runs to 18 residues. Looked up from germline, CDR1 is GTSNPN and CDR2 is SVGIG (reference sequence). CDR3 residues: CAWSVRLAGQGHSGTQYF. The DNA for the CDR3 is TGTGCCTGGAGTGTACGGCTAGCGGGACAAGGACATAGTGGGACCCAGTACTTC.

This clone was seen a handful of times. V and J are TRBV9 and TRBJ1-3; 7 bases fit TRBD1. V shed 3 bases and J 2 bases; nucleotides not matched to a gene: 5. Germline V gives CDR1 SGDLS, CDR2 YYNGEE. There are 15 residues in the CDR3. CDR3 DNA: TGTGCCAGCAGCGAACAGGGGAACACTGGAAACACCATATATTTT. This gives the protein CASSEQGNTGNTIYF.

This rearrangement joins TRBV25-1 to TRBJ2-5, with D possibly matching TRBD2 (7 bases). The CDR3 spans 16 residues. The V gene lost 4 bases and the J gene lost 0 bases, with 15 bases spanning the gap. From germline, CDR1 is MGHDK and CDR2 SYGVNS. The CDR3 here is CASSGGGPTNQETQYF. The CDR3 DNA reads TGTGCCAGCAGTGGGGGGGGCCCAACCAACCAAGAGACCCAGTACTTC.

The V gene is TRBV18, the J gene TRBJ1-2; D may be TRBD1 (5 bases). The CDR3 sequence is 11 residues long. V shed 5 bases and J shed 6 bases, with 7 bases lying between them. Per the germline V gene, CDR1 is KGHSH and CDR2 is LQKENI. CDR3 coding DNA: TGTGCCAGCTCAGACAGAGATGGCTACACCTTC. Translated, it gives CASSDRDGYTF. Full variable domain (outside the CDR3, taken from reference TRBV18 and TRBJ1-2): NAGVMQNPRHLVRRRGQEARLRCSPMKGHSHVYWYRQLPEEGLKFMVYLQKENIIDESGMPKERFSAEFPKEGPSILRIQQVVRGDSAAYFCASSDRDGYTFGSGTRLTVV.

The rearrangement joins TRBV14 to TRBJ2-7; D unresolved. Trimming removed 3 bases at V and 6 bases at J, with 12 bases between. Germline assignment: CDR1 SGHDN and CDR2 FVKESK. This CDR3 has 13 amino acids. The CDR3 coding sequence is TGTGCCAGCAGCCAGGACCTCAGGATCGAGCAGTACTTC. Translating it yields CASSQDLRIEQYF.

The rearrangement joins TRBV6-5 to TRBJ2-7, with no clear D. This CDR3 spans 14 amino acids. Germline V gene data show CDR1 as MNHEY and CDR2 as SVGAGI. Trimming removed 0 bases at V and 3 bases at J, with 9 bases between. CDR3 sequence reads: CASSYSKWGYEQYF. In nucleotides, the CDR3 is TGTGCCAGCAGTTACTCGAAGTGGGGCTACGAGCAGTACTTC.

CDR3 nucleotide sequence: TGTGCCAGTAGTATAGCGGCGGGGACTTACGAGCAGTACTTC. It codes for CASSIAAGTYEQYF. V gene TRBV19 combines with J gene TRBJ2-7, with a tentative D call TRBD2 (6 bases). Per germline, CDR1 LNHDA and CDR2 SQIVND (reference sequence). The CDR3 has 14 residues. V was clipped by 1 base and J by 4 bases, with 11 bases between them.

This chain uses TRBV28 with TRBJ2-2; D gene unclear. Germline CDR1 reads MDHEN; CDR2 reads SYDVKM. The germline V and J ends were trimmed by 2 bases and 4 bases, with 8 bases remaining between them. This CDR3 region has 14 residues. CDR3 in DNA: TGTGCCAGCAGTTTAACAGACGGCACCGGGGAGCTGTTTTTT. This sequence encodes CASSLTDGTGELFF.

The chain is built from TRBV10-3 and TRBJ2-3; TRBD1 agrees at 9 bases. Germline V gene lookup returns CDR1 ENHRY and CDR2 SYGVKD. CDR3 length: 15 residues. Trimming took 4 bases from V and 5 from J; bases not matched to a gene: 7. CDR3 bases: TGTGCCATCAGTGGAATCGGGACAGGGCGAGATACGCAGTATTTT. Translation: CAISGIGTGRDTQYF.

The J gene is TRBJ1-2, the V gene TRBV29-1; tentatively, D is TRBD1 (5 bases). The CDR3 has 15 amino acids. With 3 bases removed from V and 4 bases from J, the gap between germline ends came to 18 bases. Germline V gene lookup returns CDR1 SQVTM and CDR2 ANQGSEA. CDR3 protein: CSVDEGLRRGYGYTF. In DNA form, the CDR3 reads TGCAGCGTTGATGAGGGACTCCGAAGAGGCTATGGCTACACCTTC.

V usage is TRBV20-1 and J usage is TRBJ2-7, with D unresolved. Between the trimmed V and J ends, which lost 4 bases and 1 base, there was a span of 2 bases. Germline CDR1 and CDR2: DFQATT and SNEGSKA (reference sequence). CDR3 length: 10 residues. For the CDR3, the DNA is TGCAGTGCTACTTCCTACGAGCAGTACTTC. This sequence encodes CSATSYEQYF.

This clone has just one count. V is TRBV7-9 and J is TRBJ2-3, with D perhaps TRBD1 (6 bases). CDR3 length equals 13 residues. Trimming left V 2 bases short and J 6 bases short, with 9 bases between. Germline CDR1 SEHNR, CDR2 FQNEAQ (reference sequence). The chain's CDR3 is CASSLQGFDTQYF. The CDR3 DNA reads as TGTGCCAGCAGCTTACAGGGGTTTGATACGCAGTATTTT.

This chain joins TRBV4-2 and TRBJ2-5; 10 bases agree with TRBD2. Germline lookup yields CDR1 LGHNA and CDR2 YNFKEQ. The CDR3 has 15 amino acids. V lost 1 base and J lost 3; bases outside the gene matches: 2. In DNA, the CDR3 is TGTGCCAGCAGCCAAGGCCTAGCGGGAGAAGAGACCCAGTACTTC. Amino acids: CASSQGLAGEETQYF.

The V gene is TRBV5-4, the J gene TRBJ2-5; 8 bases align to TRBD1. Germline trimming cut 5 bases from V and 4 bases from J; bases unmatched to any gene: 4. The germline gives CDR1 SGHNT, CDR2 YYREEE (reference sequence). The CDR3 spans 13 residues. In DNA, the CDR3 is TGTGCCAGCAGGGACAGGGTATCAGAGACCCAGTACTTC. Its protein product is CASRDRVSETQYF. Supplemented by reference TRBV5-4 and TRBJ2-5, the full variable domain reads ETGVTQSPTHLIKTRGQQVTLRCSSQSGHNTVSWYQQALGQGPQFIFQYYREEENGRGNFPPRFSGLQFPNYSSELNVNALELDDSALYLCASRDRVSETQYFGPGTRLLVL.